Each of the 22 T cell receptor beta chains below was sequenced from the same sample in a study of neurological immune-mediated disorders. TCRdb ran MiXCR on the 5' RACE reads and lists one entry per CDR3 protein. The sample records about 55,000 distinct CDR3 sequences, 4% being singletons. The sample was CD4+ T cells from blood. The receptors were gathered from a middle-aged woman with multiple sclerosis.

This clonotype was recorded at least ten times. This chain uses TRBV2 with TRBJ1-2, with D possibly being TRBD1 (6 bases). This CDR3 has 11 residues. V lost 6 bases and J lost 5, with 7 bases in between. Per the germline V gene, CDR1 is SNHLY and CDR2 is FYNNEI. In nucleotides, the CDR3 is TGTGCCAGCAGCGGACAGTATGGCTACACCTTC. Translating gives CASSGQYGYTF.

This clonotype has ten or more counts. The chain uses TRBV5-1 and TRBJ1-6; 8 bases fit TRBD1. V lost 5 bases, J lost 14 bases, and 12 bases stayed unmatched. CDR3 length: 14 residues. Germline assignment: CDR1 SGHRS and CDR2 YFSETQ. The CDR3 sequence: CASRPLQGEVTLHF. The CDR3 DNA sequence: TGCGCCAGCAGACCCCTACAGGGGGAGGTGACCCTCCACTTT. The variable domain in full, completed from reference TRBV5-1 and TRBJ1-6, reads KAGVTQTPRYLIKTRGQQVTLSCSPISGHRSVSWYQQTPGQGLQFLFEYFSETQRNKGNFPGRFSGRQFSNSRSEMNVSTLELGDSALYLCASRPLQGEVTLHFGNGTRLTVT.

This clonotype was recorded at least ten times. The CDR3 nucleotides read TGCGCCAGCAGCCATCCGGACAGGGGAGTTTTCTACTTC. Protein product: CASSHPDRGVFYF. This chain connects TRBV5-1 to TRBJ2-4; 9 positions match TRBD1. V shed 4 bases, J shed 16 bases, and the junction held 12 bases outside the gene matches. This CDR3 has 13 amino acids. CDR1 is SGHRS, CDR2 YFSETQ, per germline. Using reference TRBV5-1 and TRBJ2-4 for the parts outside the CDR3, the full variable domain is KAGVTQTPRYLIKTRGQQVTLSCSPISGHRSVSWYQQTPGQGLQFLFEYFSETQRNKGNFPGRFSGRQFSNSRSEMNVSTLELGDSALYLCASSHPDRGVFYFGAGTRLSVL.

This clonotype showed up many times. The chain employs TRBV7-2 and TRBJ1-6; TRBD1 aligns across 8 bases. The CDR3 extends over 16 amino acids. CDR1 is SGHTA and CDR2 is FQGNSA in the germline V gene. Germline trimming cut 1 base from V and 9 bases from J; bases unmatched to any gene: 8. CDR3 nucleotides: TGTGCCAGCAGCTTAGTTGGACAGGGAGGTGGTTCACCCCTCCACTTT. Its protein product is CASSLVGQGGGSPLHF.

The chain recombines TRBV19 with TRBJ1-1; D is unclear. This CDR3 region has 13 residues. In germline, CDR1 is LNHDA, CDR2 SQIVND (reference sequence). Trimming removed 5 bases from V and 4 bases from J, with 11 bases in between. The DNA for the CDR3 is TGTGCCAGTAGTGAGTGGACCTCCACTGAAGCTTTCTTT. This gives the protein CASSEWTSTEAFF.

Many counts were recorded for this clonotype. This chain uses TRBV5-6 with TRBJ2-7, with 14 positions matching TRBD2. The CDR3 length is 19 residues. The germline CDR1 and CDR2 sequences are SGHDT and YYEEEE. V was clipped by 3 bases and J by 5 bases; unmatched bases: 16. Written as DNA, the CDR3 is TGTGCCAGCAGCTCGCGACTAGCGGGGGGGCCGTTTGGTTTAGACGAGCAGTACTTC. Encoded protein: CASSSRLAGGPFGLDEQYF.

This clonotype was recorded many times. The gene calls are TRBV3-1 and TRBJ2-1; D is ambiguous. Germline CDR1 reads LGHDT; CDR2 reads YNNKEL (reference sequence). Trimming pared 0 bases from V and 3 bases from J, leaving 12 bases between. This CDR3 comprises 16 residues. CDR3 region: CASSQDVGRIYNEQFF. CDR3 nucleotide sequence: TGTGCCAGCAGCCAAGATGTGGGTCGGATCTACAATGAGCAGTTCTTC.

This clonotype has a count of ten or more. The chain couples TRBV7-9 to TRBJ1-2; D might be TRBD1 (6 bases). This CDR3 is 13 amino acids long. V was cut by 3 bases and J by 4 bases, with 9 bases left in between. CDR1 and CDR2 from the germline V gene are SEHNR and FQNEAQ (reference sequence). The CDR3 protein is CASSFQGFYGYTF. The CDR3 coding sequence is TGTGCCAGCAGCTTCCAGGGGTTCTATGGCTACACCTTC.

This clonotype was recorded at least ten times. The chain recombines TRBV20-1 with TRBJ1-2; the D is unclear. The CDR3 has 16 amino acids. Germline lookup yields CDR1 DFQATT and CDR2 SNEGSKA (reference sequence). With 1 base removed from V and 2 bases from J, the gap between germline ends came to 17 bases. CDR3: CSARGAPLANNYGYTF. The CDR3 coding sequence is TGCAGTGCTAGAGGTGCGCCGCTCGCTAACAACTATGGCTACACCTTC.

This clonotype was recorded at least ten times. The rearrangement links TRBV11-2 to TRBJ2-7; TRBD1 is a possible D gene (5 bases). Germline V gene sequence: CDR1 SGHAT, CDR2 FQNNGV. The CDR3 runs to 14 residues. Trimming stripped 0 bases from V and 6 bases from J, with 12 bases between. The CDR3 reads CASSLDQGRPEQYF. DNA for the CDR3: TGTGCCAGCAGCTTAGATCAGGGCAGACCCGAGCAGTACTTC.

At least ten counts were recorded for this clonotype. The rearrangement joins TRBV4-1 to TRBJ1-3; D is unresolved. The CDR3 has 11 residues. From germline, CDR1 is MGHRA and CDR2 YSYEKL. Trimming shortened V by 1 base and J by 7 bases, and 2 bases separated the two germline ends. The CDR3 spells CASSQVNTIYF. DNA of the CDR3: TGCGCCAGCAGCCAAGTGAACACCATATATTTT.

This clonotype occurred a few times. The rearrangement joins TRBV6-5 to TRBJ1-1; the D gene is possibly TRBD1 (6 bases). The CDR3 loop spans 13 amino acids. Between the trimmed V and J ends, which lost 5 bases and 4 bases, there was a span of 11 bases. The V gene's germline CDR1 is MNHEY and CDR2 SVGAGI. The CDR3 DNA sequence: TGTGCCAGCAGTCCCGCCAGGGGCACTGAAGCTTTCTTT. Its protein product is CASSPARGTEAFF.

This clonotype was counted many times. This chain links TRBV10-3 with TRBJ2-6; possibly TRBD2 for D (5 bases). This CDR3 has 14 amino acids. V dropped 6 bases and J dropped 0 bases, with 6 bases sitting between them. CDR1 ENHRY and CDR2 SYGVKD come from the germline V gene. The CDR3 sequence: CAIRSGSGANVLTF. DNA of the CDR3: TGTGCCATCAGGAGCGGCTCTGGGGCCAACGTCCTGACTTTC.

At least ten counts were recorded for this clonotype. This chain uses TRBV20-1 with TRBJ2-3; D perhaps matches TRBD1 (6 bases). This CDR3 comprises 13 residues. Germline-derived CDR1 and CDR2 are DFQATT and SNEGSKA (reference sequence). V was cut by 6 bases and J by 4 bases, with 14 bases left in between. Written as DNA, the CDR3 is TGCAGTGCGGCAACAGGGAACCCAGATACGCAGTATTTT. Translated: CSAATGNPDTQYF.

This clonotype was detected ten times or more. The V call is TRBV10-2, the J call TRBJ2-1, with TRBD1 matching over 9 bases. Germline V gene lookup returns CDR1 WSHSY and CDR2 SAAADI. The CDR3 length is 15 residues. V was clipped by 6 bases and J by 6 bases; unmatched bases: 9. The CDR3 bases are TGCGCCAGCAGCGCTGGACAGGGGAGGTTCAATGAGCAGTTCTTC. Its translation: CASSAGQGRFNEQFF.

This clonotype appeared many times. The rearrangement joins TRBV5-1 to TRBJ2-3, with 8 bases that match TRBD2. J gave up 8 bases and V 0 bases, and 8 bases lay outside the gene matches. This CDR3 comprises 15 residues. Germline CDR1 SGHRS, CDR2 YFSETQ. For the CDR3, the DNA is TGCGCCAGCAGCTTGGCCCCGGGGGGGCCGGGTACGCAGTATTTT. Translated, it gives CASSLAPGGPGTQYF.

This clonotype was detected ten times or more. The chain links TRBV20-1 to TRBJ1-2, with D unclear. Germline V gene sequence: CDR1 DFQATT, CDR2 SNEGSKA (reference sequence). The V gene lost 0 bases and the J gene lost 1 base, with 21 bases spanning the gap. CDR3 length: 18 amino acids. CDR3 DNA: TGCAGTGCTAGAGATGAAGCCGAAAAAGCCGAGGATAACTATGGCTACACCTTC. As protein: CSARDEAEKAEDNYGYTF.

This clonotype was seen ten or more times. CDR3 DNA: TGTGCCAGCAGTTTGGACAGGGGTGGGTACGAGCAGTACTTC. It specifies CASSLDRGGYEQYF. The chain carries TRBV12-3 or TRBV12-4 and TRBJ2-7, with 9 nucleotides matching TRBD1. This CDR3 is built from 14 residues. V lost 3 bases to trimming and J lost 4 bases; unmatched junction nucleotides: 4.

This clonotype was observed at least ten times. The chain uses TRBV20-1 and TRBJ1-1, with D unresolved. This CDR3 has 13 residues. Germline V CDR1 and CDR2: DFQATT, SNEGSKA (reference sequence). Trimming left V 3 bases short and J 10 bases short, with 18 bases between. CDR3 region: CSASPGGLALAFF. The CDR3 DNA reads TGCAGTGCTAGCCCAGGAGGCCTGGCTTTAGCTTTCTTT.

This clonotype was counted ten times or more. The genes are TRBV2 and TRBJ2-2; 8 bases are shared with TRBD1. Germline V lookup: CDR1 SNHLY, CDR2 FYNNEI. V dropped 5 bases and J dropped 6; count of bases not matched to a gene: 5. The CDR3 loop spans 14 amino acids. CDR3 residues: CASSRQGSPGELFF. The CDR3 DNA sequence: TGTGCCAGCAGTAGACAGGGGAGCCCCGGGGAGCTGTTTTTT.

This clonotype has at least ten counts. The CDR3 nucleotides read TGTGCCAGCACGGGGGGGGCCTACTCTGGAAACACCATATATTTT. It is translated as CASTGGAYSGNTIYF. The genes are TRBV6-6 and TRBJ1-3; a weak D match, TRBD1 (6 bases). The V end lost 7 bases, the J end lost 0 bases, and 13 bases lay between the germline ends. The CDR3 sequence is 15 residues long. In germline, CDR1 is MNHNY, CDR2 SVGAGI (reference sequence).

This clonotype was picked up many times. This chain uses TRBV29-1 with TRBJ1-1; the D is unclear. The V end was cut by 2 bases, the J end by 8 bases, with 15 bases between. Germline CDR1 is SQVTM and CDR2 is ANQGSEA. This CDR3 has 13 residues. The CDR3: CSVEMTLSGEAFF. In nucleotides, the CDR3 is TGCAGCGTTGAAATGACTCTTTCGGGGGAAGCTTTCTTT. Variable domain in full (rest from reference TRBV29-1 and TRBJ1-1): SAVISQKPSRDICQRGTSLTIQCQVDSQVTMMFWYRQQPGQSLTLIATANQGSEATYESGFVIDKFPISRPNLTFSTLTVSNMSPEDSSIYLCSVEMTLSGEAFFGQGTRLTVV.